Each of the 27 T cell receptor beta chains below was sequenced from the same sample in a study of T cells expressing NK-cell markers. TCRdb reprocessed the 5' RACE reads, keeping one entry per CDR3 protein, no DNA. The sample holds some 500,000 distinct CDR3 sequences. The material sequenced was blood T cells: a sorted CD56 or NKG2C T cell subset, CD4+ or CD8+ T cells, or bulk PBMC T cells (not recorded which). These receptors were taken from a woman aged 45 to 65 in good health.

This sequence joins TRBV20-1 and TRBJ2-3; as DNA is missing, the TRBD2 call by TCRdb cannot be tested. Per the germline V gene, CDR1 is DFQATT and CDR2 is SNEGSKA (reference sequence). This CDR3 has 15 residues. The CDR3 here is CSAGGERLSTDTQYF.

CDR3 in amino acids: CSARDSGGVGSPLHF. The chain recombines TRBV20-1 with TRBJ1-6. Germline V gene sequence: CDR1 DFQATT, CDR2 SNEGSKA (reference sequence). This CDR3 is built from 15 residues.

V usage is TRBV20-1 and J usage is TRBJ1-3; TCRdb designates TRBD1, a call that cannot be tested without DNA. The CDR3 is 16 residues long. In germline, CDR1 is DFQATT, CDR2 SNEGSKA (reference sequence). CDR3 sequence reads: CSAYRDRGRSGNTIYF.

The rearrangement links TRBV4-1 to TRBJ2-2; the D call of TRBD2 rests on TCRdb alone, since no DNA is present to check it. This CDR3 comprises 17 residues. Germline values: CDR1 MGHRA, CDR2 YSYEKL. The CDR3 region is CASSQGTSGVPTGELFF.

The gene calls are TRBV19 and TRBJ2-2. Germline V lookup: CDR1 LNHDA, CDR2 SQIVND (reference sequence). The CDR3 has 14 amino acids. The CDR3 sequence is CASRRNANTGELFF. Full variable domain (remainder filled in from reference TRBV19 and TRBJ2-2): DGGITQSPKYLFRKEGQNVTLSCEQNLNHDAMYWYRQDPGQGLRLIYYSQIVNDFQKGDIAEGYSVSREKKESFPLTVTSAQKNPTAFYLCASRRNANTGELFFGEGSRLTVL.

The rearrangement uses TRBV12-5 and TRBJ2-1; no DNA is available, so the TRBD2 call from TCRdb remains unchecked. This CDR3 contains 13 residues. CDR1 is LGHNT and CDR2 is FRNRAP in the germline V gene. Here the CDR3 reads CASEREARREQFF.

The chain has TRBV7-6 and TRBJ1-5; there is no DNA to check the TCRdb D call of TRBD1. CDR3 size: 15 residues. Germline V gene lookup returns CDR1 SGHVS and CDR2 FNYEAQ. CDR3: CASSLTGTENQPQHF.

This chain's CDR3 is CSAIPWGYEQYF. The chain couples TRBV20-1 to TRBJ2-7. Germline V gene data show CDR1 as DFQATT and CDR2 as SNEGSKA (reference sequence). There are 12 residues in the CDR3.

The chain is built from TRBV11-2 and TRBJ2-3; TCRdb proposes TRBD2, but this gene call is untestable without DNA. CDR3 length equals 16 residues. The germline V gene has CDR1 SGHAT and CDR2 FQNNGV. The CDR3 reads CASSLGPSPGADTQYF.

This chain connects TRBV5-1 to TRBJ1-2; TCRdb selects TRBD1, and the lack of DNA leaves this call unchecked. The germline CDR1 and CDR2 sequences are SGHRS and YFSETQ. The CDR3 covers 13 residues. The CDR3 reads CASSNQGISGYTF.

V is TRBV7-2 and J is TRBJ2-2; absent DNA, TCRdb's TRBD1 call cannot be checked. CDR1 and CDR2 from the germline V gene are SGHTA and FQGNSA. This CDR3 comprises 15 residues. CDR3 region: CASSIDSGFGRELFF.

V and J are TRBV29-1 and TRBJ1-1; TCRdb lists TRBD1, though no DNA is available to test this call. The CDR3 runs to 11 residues. CDR1 is SQVTM and CDR2 is ANQGSEA in the germline V gene. Here the CDR3 reads CSVAETEEAFF.

The chain joins TRBV12-3 or TRBV12-4 to TRBJ1-5; TCRdb calls TRBD1, which cannot be checked without DNA. The CDR3 has 15 residues. The CDR3 region is CASSRRSGGNQPQHF.

The V gene is TRBV6-2 or TRBV6-3, the J gene TRBJ2-1; TCRdb calls TRBD2, which cannot be checked without DNA. Germline values: CDR1 MNHEY, CDR2 SVGEGT. This CDR3 has 14 amino acids. The CDR3 loop reads CASHPGTSGNEQFF.

This chain uses TRBV27 with TRBJ2-3; TCRdb's assignment of TRBD2 cannot be checked, as there is no DNA. Germline CDR1 MNHEY, CDR2 SMNVEV (reference sequence). This CDR3 contains 17 residues. The CDR3 spells CASSLTGGDFGSDTQYF.

This chain joins TRBV24-1 and TRBJ1-2; as DNA is missing, the TRBD1 call by TCRdb cannot be tested. Germline CDR1 reads KGHDR; CDR2 reads SFDVKD. The CDR3 is made up of 14 amino acids. The CDR3: CATRGQGANYGYTF.

The V call is TRBV10-1, the J call TRBJ2-3; the TCRdb D gene call, TRBD2, has no DNA to confirm it. Germline-derived CDR1 and CDR2 are WNHNN and SYGVQD (reference sequence). The CDR3 is made up of 14 amino acids. This CDR3 reads CASSEATAGDTQYF.

The CDR3 reads CASSLLAALTGELFF. The gene calls are TRBV6-5 and TRBJ2-2; TCRdb designates TRBD2, a call that cannot be tested without DNA. The germline CDR1 and CDR2 sequences are MNHEY and SVGAGI. The CDR3 has 15 residues.

This chain connects TRBV20-1 to TRBJ2-7; TCRdb returns TRBD2, unconfirmable since there is no DNA. The CDR3 is 15 residues long. Germline lookup yields CDR1 DFQATT and CDR2 SNEGSKA (reference sequence). The CDR3 sequence: CSAPKAGVPSYEQYF.

The gene calls are TRBV24-1 and TRBJ2-3; TCRdb's D gene call, TRBD2, goes unchecked for lack of DNA. CDR1 KGHDR and CDR2 SFDVKD come from the germline V gene. The CDR3 length is 15 residues. This chain's CDR3 is CATTDSSSSTDTQYF.

The chain employs TRBV19 and TRBJ1-5; there is no DNA to check the TCRdb D call of TRBD1. From germline, CDR1 is LNHDA and CDR2 SQIVND (reference sequence). This CDR3 region has 16 residues. The CDR3 loop is CASSISGTGGNQPQHF. The entire variable domain, with the rest obtained from reference TRBV19 and TRBJ1-5, is as follows: DGGITQSPKYLFRKEGQNVTLSCEQNLNHDAMYWYRQDPGQGLRLIYYSQIVNDFQKGDIAEGYSVSREKKESFPLTVTSAQKNPTAFYLCASSISGTGGNQPQHFGDGTRLSIL.

The J gene is TRBJ2-1, the V gene TRBV3-1; the TCRdb D gene call, TRBD2, has no DNA to confirm it. The germline CDR1 and CDR2 sequences are LGHDT and YNNKEL (reference sequence). The CDR3 runs to 15 residues. The chain's CDR3 is CASSQKPSGLVEQFF.

The chain joins TRBV20-1 to TRBJ1-3. The CDR3 totals 14 residues. Germline lookup yields CDR1 DFQATT and CDR2 SNEGSKA (reference sequence). The CDR3: CSASQFNSGNTIYF.

The rearrangement joins TRBV28 to TRBJ2-1; TCRdb lists TRBD2, though no DNA is available to test this call. CDR3 length: 14 residues. CDR1 is MDHEN and CDR2 is SYDVKM in the germline V gene. Here the CDR3 reads CATGTSGSYNEQFF.

The chain couples TRBV5-1 to TRBJ2-2; TCRdb returns TRBD1, unconfirmable since there is no DNA. CDR3 length: 17 amino acids. Germline assignment: CDR1 SGHRS and CDR2 YFSETQ. The CDR3 here is CASSPVPKAFATGELFF. Combining the CDR3 with reference TRBV5-1 and TRBJ2-2 gives the whole variable domain KAGVTQTPRYLIKTRGQQVTLSCSPISGHRSVSWYQQTPGQGLQFLFEYFSETQRNKGNFPGRFSGRQFSNSRSEMNVSTLELGDSALYLCASSPVPKAFATGELFFGEGSRLTVL.

The genes are TRBV2 and TRBJ1-1. This CDR3 has 12 residues. From germline, CDR1 is SNHLY and CDR2 FYNNEI. The CDR3 region is CASSEVLPVAFF.

V usage is TRBV12-3 or TRBV12-4 and J usage is TRBJ2-7; TCRdb's D call of TRBD1 is untestable without DNA. The CDR3 length is 12 residues. CDR3 amino acids: CASSPIGGEQYF.